A single sample is the source of the 26 T cell receptor beta chains below, sequenced in a study of blood T cell repertoires in COVID-19 (TCRdb year 2020). The library came from the immunoSEQ multiplex PCR assay. The table was pulled from immuneACCESS by TCRdb, which kept in-frame rearrangements only. Such tables lose some clones; where checked, under half of the loss comes from unresolved V genes, and the rest has no known cause. Counted in this sample were roughly 150,000 clones; roughly 91% of them appeared once. The ten largest clonotypes hold roughly 2% of the sample. Specimen: peripheral blood. All receptors come from a man aged 45 to 65 who had recovered from COVID-19.

The rearrangement uses TRBV27 and TRBJ1-6; 7 bases line up with TRBD1. Per germline, CDR1 MNHEY and CDR2 SMNVEV (reference sequence). With 7 bases clipped from V and 8 bases from J, the junction kept 8 bases outside the gene matches. The CDR3 extends over 14 amino acids. The CDR3 sequence is CASTDRVIYSPLHF. CDR3 sequence (DNA): TGTGCCAGCACCGACAGGGTAATTTATTCACCCCTCCACTTT.

The rearrangement joins TRBV25-1 to TRBJ2-7; the match to TRBD1 covers 7 bases. Per the germline V gene, CDR1 is MGHDK and CDR2 is SYGVNS. With 1 base clipped from V and 0 bases from J, the junction kept 6 bases outside the gene matches. The CDR3 sequence is 16 residues long. The CDR3 loop is CASSEFGRDSSYEQYF. DNA for the CDR3: TGTGCCAGCAGTGAATTCGGCAGGGACAGCTCCTACGAGCAGTACTTC.

The chain employs TRBV2 and TRBJ1-4, with TRBD1 matching 7 bases. CDR1 is SNHLY, CDR2 FYNNEI, per germline. J lost 1 base, V lost 1 base, and 0 bases had no gene match. CDR3 length equals 15 residues. CDR3 residues: CASSEGQGTNEKLFF. As DNA, the CDR3 is TGTGCCAGCAGTGAAGGACAGGGAACTAATGAAAAACTGTTTTTT.

The J gene is TRBJ2-1, the V gene TRBV6-1; unclear D gene. Germline CDR1 is MNHNS and CDR2 is SASEGT. V shed 0 bases and J shed 0 bases, with 15 bases lying between them. The CDR3 extends over 18 amino acids. The CDR3 is CASSEARVVMSSYNEQFF. The CDR3 region has the DNA TGTGCCAGCAGTGAAGCGCGAGTCGTTATGTCCTCCTACAATGAGCAGTTCTTC.

This clone was found once. The chain uses TRBV10-2 and TRBJ1-2, with D perhaps matching TRBD1 (6 bases). CDR1 is WSHSY and CDR2 is SAAADI in the germline V gene. This CDR3 has 13 residues. Trimming stripped 3 bases from V and 7 bases from J, with 12 bases between. CDR3 loop: CASSEGQRRGYTF. CDR3 coding DNA: TGCGCCAGCAGTGAAGGACAGCGTCGTGGCTACACCTTC.

The J gene is TRBJ2-7, the V gene TRBV10-1; 8 positions match TRBD1. This CDR3 is 15 amino acids long. V trimming: 2 bases; J trimming: 0 bases; junction bases outside the gene matches: 3. Germline CDR1 is WNHNN and CDR2 is SYGVQD (reference sequence). The CDR3 DNA reads as TGCGCCAGCAGTGAGGGGACAGGAGCCTCCTACGAGCAGTACTTC. Translated: CASSEGTGASYEQYF.

In DNA form, the CDR3 reads TGTGCCACCAGTACCATGTTGAGTGAGCAGTACTTC. It encodes CATSTMLSEQYF. The rearrangement uses TRBV24-1 and TRBJ2-7; D uncertain. Germline CDR1 KGHDR, CDR2 SFDVKD. This CDR3 contains 12 residues. The V end was cut by 6 bases, the J end by 7 bases, with 12 bases between.

The chain recombines TRBV18 with TRBJ2-3, with 15 positions matching TRBD2. The V gene end was trimmed by 3 bases and the J gene end by 5 bases; junction bases not matched to a gene: 6. The CDR3 is made up of 17 amino acids. Germline CDR1 reads KGHSH; CDR2 reads LQKENI. The CDR3: CASSPPGLAGGGDTQYF. CDR3 in DNA: TGTGCCAGCTCACCCCCGGGACTAGCGGGAGGAGGAGATACGCAGTATTTT. The full variable domain, rest sourced from reference TRBV18 and TRBJ2-3, is NAGVMQNPRHLVRRRGQEARLRCSPMKGHSHVYWYRQLPEEGLKFMVYLQKENIIDESGMPKERFSAEFPKEGPSILRIQQVVRGDSAAYFCASSPPGLAGGGDTQYFGPGTRLTVL.

The chain couples TRBV2 to TRBJ2-7, with a possible D match to TRBD1 (6 bases). V dropped 6 bases and J dropped 4 bases, with 13 bases sitting between them. Germline assignment: CDR1 SNHLY and CDR2 FYNNEI. This CDR3 is 13 amino acids long. As DNA, the CDR3 is TGTGCCAGCAGCCAGGGGAAGCAGTACGAGCAGTACTTC. This sequence encodes CASSQGKQYEQYF.

The chain joins TRBV5-4 to TRBJ2-1; TRBD2 is a possible D gene (6 bases). The germline V gene encodes CDR1 SGHNT and CDR2 YYREEE (reference sequence). The CDR3 extends over 16 amino acids. Trimming pared 4 bases from V and 0 bases from J, leaving 14 bases between. CDR3 loop: CASSPEGLRSYNEQFF. CDR3 coding DNA: TGTGCCAGCAGCCCGGAGGGACTCCGCTCCTACAATGAGCAGTTCTTC.

This rearrangement joins TRBV5-1 to TRBJ1-3; D is undetermined. CDR3 length equals 14 residues. Germline V gene data show CDR1 as SGHRS and CDR2 as YFSETQ. V dropped 0 bases and J dropped 2 bases, with 6 bases sitting between them. Here the CDR3 reads CASSLDGAGNTIYF. The CDR3 region has the DNA TGCGCCAGCAGCTTGGATGGAGCTGGAAACACCATATATTTT.

Here the CDR3 reads CASRSPGQGDIQYF. DNA for the CDR3: TGCGCCAGCCGTTCGCCGGGACAGGGAGACATTCAGTACTTC. V usage is TRBV10-1 and J usage is TRBJ2-4, with 9 bases matching TRBD1. Per germline, CDR1 WNHNN and CDR2 SYGVQD (reference sequence). With 8 bases clipped from V and 8 bases from J, the junction kept 10 bases outside the gene matches. The CDR3 has 14 residues.

This chain uses TRBV27 with TRBJ1-6; D might be TRBD1 (5 bases). CDR1 and CDR2 (germline): MNHEY, SMNVEV (reference sequence). This CDR3 spans 15 amino acids. The V and J ends lost 4 bases and 9 bases respectively, with 16 bases between them. CDR3 sequence reads: CASSWGVGGPSPLHF. In DNA, the CDR3 is TGTGCCAGCAGTTGGGGGGTTGGGGGTCCTTCACCCCTCCACTTT.

This rearrangement joins TRBV30 to TRBJ1-5; D gene unclear. CDR1 is GTSNPN, CDR2 SVGIG, per germline (reference sequence). The CDR3 spans 17 residues. V was cut by 4 bases and J by 2 bases, with 21 bases left in between. The CDR3 sequence: CAWTSAGLPRGNQPQHF. The CDR3 DNA is TGTGCCTGGACCTCCGCGGGCCTACCGCGAGGCAATCAGCCCCAGCATTTT.

This clone was seen more than once but under ten times. The chain combines TRBV9 with TRBJ2-1, with D possibly matching TRBD2 (5 bases). The length of the CDR3 is 14 residues. The ends were cut back, 0 bases at V and 8 bases at J, with 12 bases in the middle. The germline V gene has CDR1 SGDLS and CDR2 YYNGEE. CDR3 region: CASSVAPSIDEQFF. As DNA, the CDR3 is TGTGCCAGCAGCGTAGCTCCTAGCATCGATGAGCAGTTCTTC.

This chain uses TRBV7-2 with TRBJ2-7; 7 nucleotides align to TRBD2. The CDR3 is 14 residues long. The V gene end was trimmed by 2 bases and the J gene end by 6 bases; junction bases not matched to a gene: 7. Germline V gene data show CDR1 as SGHTA and CDR2 as FQGNSA. CDR3 DNA sequence: TGTGCCAGCAGCTTACGCGGGAGTCGGGGCGAGCAGTACTTC. As protein: CASSLRGSRGEQYF.

This clone occurred once. J is TRBJ2-5 and V is TRBV7-9, with 7 bases that match TRBD2. CDR1 is SEHNR and CDR2 is FQNEAQ in the germline V gene (reference sequence). There are 16 residues in the CDR3. V lost 1 base, J lost 0 bases, and 5 bases stayed unmatched. In DNA, the CDR3 is TGTGCCAGCAGCTTAGGCCCGCGGGGGAACCAAGAGACCCAGTACTTC. Amino acid sequence: CASSLGPRGNQETQYF.

The genes are TRBV24-1 and TRBJ2-1, with 8 bases identical to TRBD1. The CDR3 is 13 amino acids. Per germline, CDR1 KGHDR and CDR2 SFDVKD. Trimming cost V 5 bases and J 6 bases; bases outside gene matches: 2. The CDR3 loop reads CATSGTGTNEQFF. For the CDR3, the DNA is TGTGCCACCAGTGGGACAGGGACCAATGAGCAGTTCTTC.

The chain joins TRBV9 to TRBJ2-3; possibly TRBD2 for D (5 bases). The germline gives CDR1 SGDLS, CDR2 YYNGEE. Trimming took off 2 bases at V and 2 bases at J, with 9 bases between the two ends. The CDR3 consists of 14 residues. The CDR3 DNA reads as TGTGCCAGCAGCGTGGGGAGTTACACAGATACGCAGTATTTT. As protein: CASSVGSYTDTQYF.

This rearrangement joins TRBV7-3 to TRBJ1-2, with TRBD1 matching over 9 bases. The CDR3 consists of 13 residues. J was trimmed by 8 bases and V by 5 bases; bases with no gene match: 6. Germline-derived CDR1 and CDR2 are SGHTA and FQGTGA. CDR3 in amino acids: CASSLDRGRGYTF. The CDR3 coding sequence is TGTGCCAGCAGCCTTGACAGGGGGAGAGGCTACACCTTC.

This clone was detected a few times. The genes are TRBV6-2 or TRBV6-3 and TRBJ1-5, with 12 bases lining up with TRBD1. V was clipped by 1 base and J by 1 base; unmatched bases: 8. Germline V gives CDR1 MNHEY, CDR2 SVGEGT. The CDR3 extends over 19 amino acids. Written as DNA, the CDR3 is TGTGCCAGCAGTTACTACCGGGACAGGGGGCTCCCGAGCAATCAGCCCCAGCATTTT. This sequence encodes CASSYYRDRGLPSNQPQHF.

The chain carries TRBV19 and TRBJ1-4; no reliable D call. Germline CDR1 is LNHDA and CDR2 is SQIVND (reference sequence). The CDR3 has 12 residues. V lost 10 bases, J lost 4 bases, and 10 bases lay in between. This chain's CDR3 is CATGTFNEKLFF. CDR3 DNA: TGTGCCACGGGAACTTTTAATGAAAAACTGTTTTTT.

The V and J genes are TRBV12-5 and TRBJ2-7; D uncertain. V was clipped by 0 bases and J by 2 bases, with 11 bases between them. This CDR3 region has 15 residues. In germline, CDR1 is LGHNT, CDR2 FRNRAP. For the CDR3, the DNA is TGTGCTAGTGGTTTGGTATCCGCACAGCCCTACGAGCAGTACTTC. Protein sequence: CASGLVSAQPYEQYF.

This sequence joins TRBV6-5 and TRBJ1-2; TRBD1 aligns across 7 bases. V shed 2 bases, J shed 8 bases, and the junction held 2 bases outside the gene matches. The CDR3 is 12 residues long. Germline V gives CDR1 MNHEY, CDR2 SVGAGI. In DNA, the CDR3 is TGTGCCAGCAGTTACAGGGGGCAAGGCTACACCTTC. Protein product: CASSYRGQGYTF.

The chain recombines TRBV6-5 with TRBJ2-1, with 13 bases identical to TRBD2. Germline V CDR1 and CDR2: MNHEY, SVGAGI. CDR3 length: 15 amino acids. Trimming at V came to 5 bases and at J to 9 bases, leaving 7 bases not matched to a gene. Here the CDR3 reads CASSPGLAGAGEQFF. The CDR3 nucleotides are TGTGCCAGCAGTCCCGGACTAGCGGGAGCCGGTGAGCAGTTCTTC.

This sequence joins TRBV18 and TRBJ1-2; a weak D match, TRBD1 (6 bases). Trimming removed 3 bases from V and 4 bases from J, with 12 bases in between. The CDR3 runs 14 residues. The germline V gene encodes CDR1 KGHSH and CDR2 LQKENI. As DNA, the CDR3 is TGTGCCAGCTCACCTCTTGACAGGCTCTATGGCTACACCTTC. Encoded protein: CASSPLDRLYGYTF.